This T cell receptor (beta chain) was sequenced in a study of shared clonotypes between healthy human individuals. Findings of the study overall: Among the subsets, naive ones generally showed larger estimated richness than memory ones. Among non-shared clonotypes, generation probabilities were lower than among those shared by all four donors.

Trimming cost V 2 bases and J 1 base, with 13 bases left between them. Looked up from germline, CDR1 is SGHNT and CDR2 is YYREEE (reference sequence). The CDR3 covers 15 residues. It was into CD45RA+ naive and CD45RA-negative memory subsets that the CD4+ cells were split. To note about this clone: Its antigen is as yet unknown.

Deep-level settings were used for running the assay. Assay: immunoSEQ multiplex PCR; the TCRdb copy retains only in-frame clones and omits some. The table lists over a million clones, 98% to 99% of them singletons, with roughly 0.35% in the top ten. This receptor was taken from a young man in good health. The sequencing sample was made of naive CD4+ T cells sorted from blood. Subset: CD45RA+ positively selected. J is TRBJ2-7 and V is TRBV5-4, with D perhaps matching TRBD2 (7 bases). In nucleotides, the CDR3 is TGTGCCAGCAGCTTCCGGGGGGCAAGATCCTACGAGCAGTACTTC. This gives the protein CASSFRGARSYEQYF.